This TCR beta chain stems from a study of shared clonotypes between healthy human individuals. Deep was the level used in running the assay. Profiling relied on immunoSEQ multiplex PCR, and the TCRdb table lists in-frame clones only, not all of them. The data show approximately 2,200,000 clones, with about 93% seen just once and about 1.8% held by the top ten. On this clone: The target antigen is unknown.

Terminally differentiated effector memory CD45RA+ cells were excluded by CCR7 positive selection of CD45RO-negative cells. Per germline, CDR1 LGHNA and CDR2 YNFKEQ. V lost 1 base and J lost 2; bases outside the gene matches: 7. The CDR3 runs 17 residues. Broader study findings: Incomplete sequencing of sorted subsets was indicated by rarefaction despite large depth.

This clonotype was sampled from a man aged 18 to 29 in good health. Some clones in this sample may be carry-over from other donors' samples. The rearrangement joins TRBV4-2 to TRBJ2-3; TRBD1 agrees at 9 bases. Sequences were obtained from naive CD8+ T cells from PBMCs. CDR3 in amino acids: CASSQGEGTGITDTQYF. The CDR3 DNA is TGTGCCAGCAGCCAAGGGGAAGGGACAGGGATCACAGATACGCAGTATTTT.